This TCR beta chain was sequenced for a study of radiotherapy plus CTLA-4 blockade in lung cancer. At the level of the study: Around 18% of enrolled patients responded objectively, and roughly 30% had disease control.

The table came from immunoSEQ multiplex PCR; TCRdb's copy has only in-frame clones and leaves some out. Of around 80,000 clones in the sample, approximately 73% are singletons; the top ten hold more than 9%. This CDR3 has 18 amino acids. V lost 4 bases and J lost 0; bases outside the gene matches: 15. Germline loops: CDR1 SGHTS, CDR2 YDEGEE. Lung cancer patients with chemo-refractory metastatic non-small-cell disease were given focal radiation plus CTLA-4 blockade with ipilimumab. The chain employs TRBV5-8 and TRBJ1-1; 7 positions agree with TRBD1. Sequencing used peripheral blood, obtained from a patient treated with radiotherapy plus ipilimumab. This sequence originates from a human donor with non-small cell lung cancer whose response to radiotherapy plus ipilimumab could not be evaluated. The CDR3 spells CASSPADRVGVLNTEAFF. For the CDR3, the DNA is TGTGCCAGCAGCCCAGCAGACAGGGTGGGTGTGTTGAACACTGAAGCTTTCTTT.